This TCR beta chain was sequenced in a study of T cell changes during pregnancy in multiple sclerosis. Repertoires were generated with immunoSEQ multiplex PCR, while TCRdb's copy carries only in-frame clones and drops some. The repertoire includes 95,000 to 110,000 clones, roughly 92% of them detected once, and 0.78% sits in the top ten. Material: peripheral blood, obtained in the third trimester of pregnancy. The TCR comes from a female donor in good health, enrolled as a control in a pregnancy study.

CDR3 loop: CASSLEALFYEQFF. CDR3 nucleotides: TGTGCCAGCAGCTTAGAAGCCTTATTTTATGAGCAGTTCTTC. The V and J genes are TRBV7-2 and TRBJ2-1; D gene ambiguous. Germline assignment: CDR1 SGHTA and CDR2 FQGNSA. The CDR3 consists of 14 residues. V shed 1 base and J shed 8 bases, with 12 bases lying between them.